The 14 T cell receptor beta chains in this list originate from one sample, sequenced in a study of early stage breast cancer tumors. TCRdb keeps only in-frame clones here, not all; method: immunoSEQ multiplex PCR. The sample contains some 6,000 clones, about 70% of which appear only once. Specimen: normal breast tissue next to the tumor. The source of these receptors is a person aged 60 to 70 with breast cancer.

V and J are TRBV28 and TRBJ1-5; D unclear. The CDR3 length is 13 residues. Germline V gene sequence: CDR1 MDHEN, CDR2 SYDVKM. The germline V and J ends were trimmed by 5 bases and 0 bases, with 5 bases remaining between them. The CDR3 sequence is CASSVFSNQPQHF. The DNA for the CDR3 is TGTGCCAGCAGTGTTTTTAGCAATCAGCCCCAGCATTTT. The full variable domain, its missing parts supplied by reference TRBV28 and TRBJ1-5, is DVKVTQSSRYLVKRTGEKVFLECVQDMDHENMFWYRQDPGLGLRLIYFSYDVKMKEKGDIPEGYSVSREKKERFSLILESASTNQTSMYLCASSVFSNQPQHFGDGTRLSIL.

This clone has more than one count but fewer than ten. This chain uses TRBV5-4 with TRBJ1-2; 8 bases agree with TRBD1. Looked up from germline, CDR1 is SGHNT and CDR2 is YYREEE (reference sequence). This CDR3 comprises 14 residues. With 5 bases clipped from V and 1 base from J, the junction kept 4 bases outside the gene matches. CDR3 amino acids: CASSRDRLNYGYTF. CDR3 sequence (DNA): TGTGCCAGCAGTAGGGACAGGCTTAACTATGGCTACACCTTC.

This clone is termed large. V is TRBV29-1 and J is TRBJ2-1, with unresolved D. This CDR3 contains 13 residues. Germline CDR1 SQVTM, CDR2 ANQGSEA. Trimming took off 6 bases at V and 0 bases at J, with 9 bases between the two ends. For the CDR3, the DNA is TGCAGCGTCCAAACCGACTCCTACAATGAGCAGTTCTTC. This encodes CSVQTDSYNEQFF.

V and J are TRBV28 and TRBJ1-2; D unclear. CDR3 length equals 13 residues. The germline CDR1 and CDR2 sequences are MDHEN and SYDVKM. The germline V and J ends were trimmed by 2 bases and 8 bases, with 12 bases remaining between them. The CDR3 DNA is TGTGCCAGCAGTTTAACGGACGGCCCCGGCTACACCTTC. Protein: CASSLTDGPGYTF.

The V and J genes are TRBV2 and TRBJ2-1, with no clear D. Germline V gene lookup returns CDR1 SNHLY and CDR2 FYNNEI. This CDR3 comprises 11 residues. Trimming stripped 5 bases from V and 8 bases from J, with 7 bases between. The CDR3 sequence is CASSQFDEQFF. Written as DNA, the CDR3 is TGTGCCAGCAGTCAGTTCGATGAGCAGTTCTTC. Drawing the rest from reference TRBV2 and TRBJ2-1, the complete variable domain is EPEVTQTPSHQVTQMGQEVILRCVPISNHLYFYWYRQILGQKVEFLVSFYNNEISEKSEIFDDQFSVERPDGSNFTLKIRSTKLEDSAMYFCASSQFDEQFFGPGTRLTVL.

The CDR3 protein is CASSPVGPGSGNTIYF. Written as DNA, the CDR3 is TGTGCCAGCTCACCGGTAGGGCCAGGGTCTGGAAACACCATATATTTT. The genes are TRBV18 and TRBJ1-3; D possibly corresponds to TRBD1 (5 bases). The CDR3 sequence is 16 residues long. V was clipped by 3 bases and J by 1 base, with 13 bases between them. Germline V CDR1 and CDR2: KGHSH, LQKENI.

This chain connects TRBV11-2 to TRBJ2-5; 9 bases are a match to TRBD2. The CDR3 is 15 residues long. Germline values: CDR1 SGHAT, CDR2 FQNNGV. V lost 4 bases, J lost 1 base, and 4 bases stayed unmatched. The CDR3 DNA reads as TGTGCCAGCAGCTACAGCGGGGGGCCCCAAGAGACCCAGTACTTC. Residues: CASSYSGGPQETQYF.

By share, this clone counts as large. The J gene is TRBJ1-6, the V gene TRBV18, with 10 bases matching TRBD1. The germline V gene has CDR1 KGHSH and CDR2 LQKENI. The CDR3 extends over 15 amino acids. V shed 2 bases, J shed 9 bases, and the junction held 4 bases outside the gene matches. As DNA, the CDR3 is TGTGCCAGCTCACCATCGGGACAGGGGATTTCACCCCTCCACTTT. Residues: CASSPSGQGISPLHF.

The gene calls are TRBV14 and TRBJ1-2, with 8 bases lining up with TRBD1. The CDR3 runs 15 residues. J was trimmed by 4 bases and V by 3 bases; bases with no gene match: 7. Germline V gives CDR1 SGHDN, CDR2 FVKESK. CDR3 bases: TGTGCCAGCAGCCATCAGGGGGCGACTGGCTATGGCTACACCTTC. As protein: CASSHQGATGYGYTF.

CDR3 bases: TGTGCCTGGAGTGTAGGGACTAGCGGCACAGATACGCAGTATTTT. This codes for CAWSVGTSGTDTQYF. V usage is TRBV30 and J usage is TRBJ2-3; 10 bases are a match to TRBD2. The CDR3 covers 15 residues. The germline CDR1 and CDR2 sequences are GTSNPN and SVGIG (reference sequence). The V and J ends lost 0 bases and 1 base, in that order; junction bases with no gene match: 1.

The chain has TRBV9 and TRBJ2-2; no clear D gene. The CDR3 loop spans 12 amino acids. Trimming shortened V by 2 bases and J by 4 bases, and 3 bases separated the two germline ends. Germline V lookup: CDR1 SGDLS, CDR2 YYNGEE. The CDR3 sequence: CASSVRTGELFF. CDR3 DNA: TGTGCCAGCAGCGTTCGCACCGGGGAGCTGTTTTTT.

The chain is built from TRBV7-9 and TRBJ2-7; 11 bases match TRBD2. Looked up from germline, CDR1 is SEHNR and CDR2 is FQNEAQ (reference sequence). The CDR3 totals 15 residues. J gave up 5 bases and V 1 base, and 4 bases lay outside the gene matches. The CDR3 protein is CASSLVSGRAHEQYF. Written as DNA, the CDR3 is TGTGCCAGCAGCTTAGTTAGCGGGAGGGCCCACGAGCAGTACTTC.

This clone was detected a few times. The rearrangement uses TRBV28 and TRBJ1-1, with TRBD1 matching 10 bases. This CDR3 has 15 residues. CDR1 is MDHEN and CDR2 is SYDVKM in the germline V gene. The ends lost 6 bases at V and 4 bases at J; junction bases unmatched: 8. The CDR3 DNA reads as TGTGCCAGCAGCTCCGGGACAGGGGCGGTCACTGAAGCTTTCTTT. It codes for CASSSGTGAVTEAFF. The full variable domain, with the rest looked up from reference TRBV28 and TRBJ1-1, is DVKVTQSSRYLVKRTGEKVFLECVQDMDHENMFWYRQDPGLGLRLIYFSYDVKMKEKGDIPEGYSVSREKKERFSLILESASTNQTSMYLCASSSGTGAVTEAFFGQGTRLTVV.

This clone was seen a single time. The chain employs TRBV9 and TRBJ2-3; D remains ambiguous. CDR3 length: 15 residues. Germline CDR1 and CDR2: SGDLS and YYNGEE. The germline V and J ends were trimmed by 2 bases and 5 bases, with 15 bases remaining between them. This chain's CDR3 is CASSVFSLPGDTQYF. The CDR3 bases are TGTGCCAGCAGCGTTTTTTCCCTGCCGGGAGATACGCAGTATTTT.